Shown below are 21 T cell receptor beta chains from a single sample sequenced in a study of blood T cell repertoires in COVID-19. The method was immunoSEQ multiplex PCR; TCRdb's version includes in-frame clones alone and lacks a portion of them. This sample has a few hundred thousand clones; about nine tenths occur once, and the top ten carry around 1.7%. Sequences were obtained from PBMCs or T cells enriched from blood (not recorded which). Source of these receptors: a man aged 35 to 55 who had recovered from COVID-19.

The CDR3 region has the DNA TGTGCCAGCAGCTTATCAGGGGGATCCAATCAGCCCCAGCATTTT. As protein: CASSLSGGSNQPQHF. V and J are TRBV7-2 and TRBJ1-5; 7 positions agree with TRBD1. V trimming: 2 bases; J trimming: 3 bases; junction bases outside the gene matches: 4. There are 15 residues in the CDR3. Looked up from germline, CDR1 is SGHTA and CDR2 is FQGNSA. The variable domain in full, completed from reference TRBV7-2 and TRBJ1-5, reads GAGVSQSPSNKVTEKGKDVELRCDPISGHTALYWYRQSLGQGLEFLIYFQGNSAPDKSGLPSDRFSAERTGGSVSTLTIQRTQQEDSAVYLCASSLSGGSNQPQHFGDGTRLSIL.

On this clone: Other DNA sequences of this sample code for an identical CDR3. The rearrangement uses TRBV5-1 and TRBJ2-5; D ambiguous. CDR1 and CDR2 from the germline V gene are SGHRS and YFSETQ. There are 14 residues in the CDR3. V gave up 0 bases and J gave up 5 bases, with 11 bases separating them. The DNA for the CDR3 is TGCGCCAGCAGCTTGGGGCAGGCTCCGGAGACCCAGTACTTC. Amino acid sequence: CASSLGQAPETQYF.

The gene calls are TRBV2 and TRBJ1-2; D is ambiguous. Between the trimmed V and J ends, which lost 7 bases and 3 bases, there was a span of 15 bases. CDR1 SNHLY and CDR2 FYNNEI come from the germline V gene. There are 14 residues in the CDR3. The CDR3 loop is CASTVLGVDYGYTF. CDR3 DNA: TGTGCCAGCACCGTTCTGGGCGTCGACTATGGCTACACCTTC.

The chain joins TRBV18 to TRBJ1-6; D gene ambiguous. Germline V gene data show CDR1 as KGHSH and CDR2 as LQKENI. Trimming took off 3 bases at V and 10 bases at J, with 25 bases between the two ends. The CDR3 consists of 18 residues. CDR3 amino acids: CASSPFFDPGGDGSPLHF. CDR3 sequence (DNA): TGTGCCAGCTCACCTTTTTTCGACCCCGGCGGAGATGGGTCACCCCTCCACTTT.

V gene TRBV7-2 combines with J gene TRBJ1-2; 8 nucleotides line up with TRBD1. The CDR3 has 14 residues. CDR1 and CDR2 from the germline V gene are SGHTA and FQGNSA. J was trimmed by 4 bases and V by 5 bases; bases with no gene match: 6. CDR3 in amino acids: CASSTSGQGYGYTF. The CDR3 DNA follows: TGTGCCAGCAGCACCAGCGGACAGGGCTATGGCTACACCTTC. The entire variable domain, with the rest obtained from reference TRBV7-2 and TRBJ1-2, is as follows: GAGVSQSPSNKVTEKGKDVELRCDPISGHTALYWYRQSLGQGLEFLIYFQGNSAPDKSGLPSDRFSAERTGGSVSTLTIQRTQQEDSAVYLCASSTSGQGYGYTFGSGTRLTVV.

V and J are TRBV5-1 and TRBJ2-5; a possible D gene is TRBD2 (6 bases). The V gene's germline CDR1 is SGHRS and CDR2 YFSETQ. This CDR3 is 16 amino acids long. V was pared by 0 bases and J by 4 bases, with 16 bases between. The CDR3 spells CASSLGAGGGGETQYF. The CDR3 nucleotides read TGCGCCAGCAGCTTGGGAGCGGGTGGCGGAGGAGAGACCCAGTACTTC.

CDR3 sequence reads: CASSDSGEGETQYF. The CDR3 coding sequence is TGTGCCAGCAGCGACTCGGGGGAGGGGGAGACCCAGTACTTC. The V call is TRBV9, the J call TRBJ2-5, with 7 nucleotides matching TRBD2. J gave up 5 bases and V 3 bases, and 7 bases lay outside the gene matches. Germline CDR1 is SGDLS and CDR2 is YYNGEE. This CDR3 region has 14 residues.

The genes are TRBV29-1 and TRBJ1-5; 10 positions agree with TRBD1. After removal of 4 bases from V and 6 bases from J, the junction contained 3 bases not matched to a gene. In germline, CDR1 is SQVTM, CDR2 ANQGSEA. This CDR3 contains 13 residues. CDR3 sequence (DNA): TGCAGCGTTGGACAGGGGGCGAGTCAGCCCCAGCATTTT. Protein sequence: CSVGQGASQPQHF.

The chain employs TRBV12-3 or TRBV12-4 and TRBJ1-2, with D possibly being TRBD1 (5 bases). V was clipped by 6 bases and J by 4 bases, with 12 bases between them. CDR3 size: 13 residues. The CDR3 spells CASSQNGGYGYTF. CDR3 in DNA: TGTGCCAGCAGCCAAAACGGGGGCTATGGCTACACCTTC.

This sequence joins TRBV7-3 and TRBJ1-2, with a possible D match to TRBD1 (5 bases). The V end lost 5 bases, the J end lost 4 bases, and 11 bases lay between the germline ends. The germline gives CDR1 SGHTA, CDR2 FQGTGA. This CDR3 spans 13 amino acids. The CDR3 DNA reads TGTGCCAGCAGCGCCCAGGGTATCTATGGCTACACCTTC. Residues: CASSAQGIYGYTF.

This clone was seen just once. As DNA, the CDR3 is TGTGCCAGTAGTATCACCAGACAGGGCAATCAGCCCCAGCATTTT. Translated: CASSITRQGNQPQHF. The chain is built from TRBV19 and TRBJ1-5, with D perhaps TRBD1 (6 bases). Germline lookup yields CDR1 LNHDA and CDR2 SQIVND (reference sequence). V was pared by 3 bases and J by 2 bases, with 11 bases between. This CDR3 is 15 amino acids long. Combining the CDR3 with reference TRBV19 and TRBJ1-5 gives the whole variable domain DGGITQSPKYLFRKEGQNVTLSCEQNLNHDAMYWYRQDPGQGLRLIYYSQIVNDFQKGDIAEGYSVSREKKESFPLTVTSAQKNPTAFYLCASSITRQGNQPQHFGDGTRLSIL.

The chain couples TRBV5-4 to TRBJ2-2; D perhaps matches TRBD1 (5 bases). This CDR3 is 14 amino acids long. Germline CDR1 reads SGHNT; CDR2 reads YYREEE (reference sequence). V lost 0 bases, J lost 7 bases, and 10 bases lay in between. The CDR3 sequence: CASSLGQIHGELFF. CDR3 bases: TGTGCCAGCAGCTTGGGACAGATCCACGGGGAGCTGTTTTTT.

The chain links TRBV5-4 to TRBJ1-2; 8 nucleotides match TRBD1. With V trimmed by 6 bases and J by 6 bases, 16 bases remained unmatched. The CDR3 runs to 16 residues. The germline V gene has CDR1 SGHNT and CDR2 YYREEE (reference sequence). In nucleotides, the CDR3 is TGTGCCAGCATGGCGGCCACAGGGGGGACCATGGATGGCTACACCTTC. Amino acid sequence: CASMAATGGTMDGYTF. Full variable domain (rest looked up from reference TRBV5-4 and TRBJ1-2): ETGVTQSPTHLIKTRGQQVTLRCSSQSGHNTVSWYQQALGQGPQFIFQYYREEENGRGNFPPRFSGLQFPNYSSELNVNALELDDSALYLCASMAATGGTMDGYTFGSGTRLTVV.

The chain combines TRBV18 with TRBJ2-1; TRBD1 agrees at 12 bases. Germline loops: CDR1 KGHSH, CDR2 LQKENI. This CDR3 comprises 15 residues. V trimming: 1 base; J trimming: 9 bases; junction bases outside the gene matches: 4. For the CDR3, the DNA is TGTGCCAGCTCACCACGGGGGACAGGGGGCGGTGAGCAGTTCTTC. Encoded protein: CASSPRGTGGGEQFF. Drawing the rest from reference TRBV18 and TRBJ2-1, the complete variable domain is NAGVMQNPRHLVRRRGQEARLRCSPMKGHSHVYWYRQLPEEGLKFMVYLQKENIIDESGMPKERFSAEFPKEGPSILRIQQVVRGDSAAYFCASSPRGTGGGEQFFGPGTRLTVL.

J is TRBJ1-2 and V is TRBV27, with 10 bases that match TRBD1. In germline, CDR1 is MNHEY, CDR2 SMNVEV (reference sequence). The J segment lost 13 bases and the V segment lost 3 bases, leaving 8 bases of the junction unmatched. There are 13 residues in the CDR3. The CDR3 nucleotides are TGTGCCAGCAGTTTCCATAATCGACAGGGGGCCACCTTC. It translates to CASSFHNRQGATF.

V is TRBV7-9 and J is TRBJ1-2; no definite D call. Germline V gene sequence: CDR1 SEHNR, CDR2 FQNEAQ (reference sequence). This CDR3 is built from 14 residues. The V end was cut by 1 base, the J end by 8 bases, with 14 bases between. The CDR3 loop is CASSLGETTLGYTF. DNA of the CDR3: TGTGCCAGCAGCTTAGGGGAGACAACCCTGGGCTACACCTTC.

The chain recombines TRBV2 with TRBJ2-3; 7 positions agree with TRBD2. The germline gives CDR1 SNHLY, CDR2 FYNNEI. The CDR3 extends over 16 amino acids. V trimming: 7 bases; J trimming: 7 bases; junction bases outside the gene matches: 17. The chain's CDR3 is CASTSERDPSINTQYF. The CDR3 DNA reads TGTGCCAGCACTTCTGAGCGGGACCCCTCGATTAATACGCAGTATTTT.

The chain has TRBV12-3 or TRBV12-4 and TRBJ2-7, with TRBD1 matching 9 bases. The junction had 2 bases not matched to a gene; V was cut back by 4 bases and J by 4 bases. This CDR3 spans 13 amino acids. Here the CDR3 reads CASSWDRAYEQYF. The CDR3 DNA reads as TGTGCCAGCAGTTGGGACAGGGCGTACGAGCAGTACTTC.

The chain has TRBV11-3 and TRBJ2-5; D is uncertain. In germline, CDR1 is SGHNT, CDR2 YENEEA. V was cut by 1 base and J by 1 base, with 10 bases left in between. This CDR3 comprises 15 residues. CDR3 amino acids: CASSLGSGSQETQYF. Written as DNA, the CDR3 is TGTGCCAGCAGCTTAGGTTCAGGCAGCCAAGAGACCCAGTACTTC.

The chain joins TRBV7-9 to TRBJ1-3, with D possibly TRBD1 on 6 matching bases. Trimming removed 5 bases at V and 3 bases at J, with 17 bases between. This CDR3 region has 16 residues. The germline gives CDR1 SEHNR, CDR2 FQNEAQ (reference sequence). The CDR3 DNA is TGTGCCAGCAGCCGAACCCAGGGGAGACTTGGAAACACCATATATTTT. It yields the protein CASSRTQGRLGNTIYF.

The chain combines TRBV10-3 with TRBJ1-1, with D perhaps matching TRBD1 (5 bases). The CDR3 has 13 amino acids. V lost 10 bases to trimming and J lost 0 bases, with 12 bases between them. The germline V gene encodes CDR1 ENHRY and CDR2 SYGVKD. The DNA for the CDR3 is TGTGCCACCGCGGGGGGGTTGAACACTGAAGCTTTCTTT. Encoded protein: CATAGGLNTEAFF.